This entry is about one TCR beta chain. Its antigen remains unknown. This CDR3 is built from 16 residues. Germline V gives CDR1 ENHRY, CDR2 SYGVKD. The V segment lost 2 bases and the J segment 4 bases; nucleotides outside the gene matches: 4. The sample is drawn from a study of post-analysis software for immune sequencing data. About the study: Included courses were relapsing-remitting and secondary progressive multiple sclerosis; progressive-relapsing multiple sclerosis was also included.

Prepared TCR beta cDNA libraries contained unique molecular identifiers. TCRdb passed the PCR reads through MiXCR, listing each CDR3 protein once. This sample has roughly 800,000 distinct CDR3 sequences; 30% occur once, and the top ten carry around 0.56%. Findings of the study overall: In patients, five or six TRBV segments were more frequent than in controls, with TRBV5-6, TRBV5-1 and TRBV20-1 among them. Samples sharing a preparation batch grouped tightly together when assessed by F measure.

The TCR sequence derives from a girl between 5 and 17 years old with multiple sclerosis. Sequencing input: blood. V usage is TRBV10-3 and J usage is TRBJ2-2; 10 bases align to TRBD2. The CDR3, as DNA: TGTGCCATCAGTGAGAATCTAGCGGGAGTCACCGGGGAGCTGTTTTTT. Encoded protein: CAISENLAGVTGELFF.